The present T cell receptor beta chain was sequenced within a study of blood T cells in healthy people across ages (dated by TCRdb to the mid-2010s). Notes on the research overall: In model experiments, template switching captured roughly one uniquely barcoded TCR beta cDNA molecule for every two T cells. For two donors (one aged 18 to 30 and one aged 80 or older), the study analyzed two additional independent replicas of 1 million unique cDNA reads from the same blood draw. To avoid experimental bias, donors of different ages were randomly spread across the sequencing lanes. The donors were split into four age groups: young (average around 15 years), middle-aged (39), aged (approximately 60) and long-lived (roughly 86). Age-related changes in TCR beta repertoire diversity were measured in the study by deep sequencing normalized with unique cDNA molecular identifiers. Results the study describes overall, beyond this receptor: Donor CMV infection status was unknown, potentially confounding age-related changes in expanded clonotypes. Compared with the aged group, the long-lived group had more naive CD4+ T cells, fewer expanded clones and increased TCR diversity, a pattern suggesting age selection. There was a strong correlation between observed TCR beta diversity and the percentage of naive T cells measured by flow cytometry. Estimates of total diversity from one million sequenced T cells were regarded as lower bounds and underestimates. As age increased, observed TCR beta diversity per million T cells dropped in a roughly linear way, and a significant reduction was already evident by age 40. Since profiling was done on bulk unsorted PBMCs, naive and antigen-experienced compartments could not be conclusively compared.

Library construction relied on 5' RACE. The sequencing machine was an Illumina HiSeq 2500. A second PCR of roughly 7 to 11 cycles was performed with a sample-barcoded 5' primer and a J-beta primer mix. Each TCR beta cDNA molecule received a unique molecular identifier from a template-switch 5' adaptor carrying 12 random nucleotides. At least 2.5 million CDR3-containing paired-end reads were obtained from each sample. First-strand cDNA synthesis was performed from all RNA using the Mint cDNA synthesis kit, with priming by a TRBC-specific oligonucleotide. Following uracil-DNA glycosylase treatment, all cDNA underwent a first 18-cycle PCR with the universal primers M1SS and BC2_uni_R. The original pipeline was this. For normalization, 1 million high-quality reads were randomly selected from each sample, with every read carrying a distinct molecular identifier. Instead of being binned into consensus sequences, reads with shared molecular identifiers were discarded. MiTCR, with a Q25 quality threshold and the strictest error-elimination algorithm, was used for CDR3 identification, clonotype clustering and error correction. Lower-bound total TCR beta diversity was estimated with a nonparametric unseen species model using Euler transformation. The raw public reads went through TCRdb reprocessing: fastp at Q25, MiXCR clone calling, in-frame beta chains kept. Each record represents a unique CDR3 protein, reported with the most common genes and DNA among its rows. TCRdb, rather than the study authors, made the V and J calls. The sample table contains over 1,500,000 distinct CDR3 sequences; only one count was recorded for around 48% of them. The leading ten clones occupy 2% to 2.5% of the sample.

This clonotype showed up just a few times. Its antigen remains undetermined. Base-call qualities are not available, and no considerably larger clone is one nucleotide away. The CDR3 covers 13 residues, taking in both the cysteine and the phenylalanine. Kept here is only the CDR3 DNA, which spans 39 bases and is read in frame from base 1. Deletion took 6 bases off V and 7 bases off J, with a span of 13 bases between the germline ends. The germline V gene sets CDR1 to MNHNS and CDR2 to SASEGT. Systemically healthy Caucasian individuals from Russia, 35 to 50 in total and aged about 6 to 100 years, were included as donors. Each donor gave roughly 9 milliliters of peripheral blood, drawn into EDTA-treated Vacutainer tubes. Ficoll-Paque density-gradient centrifugation was used to isolate PBMCs, with at least 7 million per sample. Total RNA, at least 6 micrograms per sample, was extracted from PBMCs with Trizol reagent. The percentages of naive CD45RAhigh/CD27high T cells were determined by flow cytometry on a PBMC aliquot from every donor.

Recombination joined TRBV6-1 with TRBJ2-1, with no reliable assignment of the D segment. This receptor was obtained from a woman aged 40 to 50 in good health. The sample consisted of blood. The CDR3 in this case is CASRGGRRNEQFF. The nucleotide sequence is given as TGTGCCAGCAGGGGCGGCAGGCGGAATGAGCAGTTCTTC.